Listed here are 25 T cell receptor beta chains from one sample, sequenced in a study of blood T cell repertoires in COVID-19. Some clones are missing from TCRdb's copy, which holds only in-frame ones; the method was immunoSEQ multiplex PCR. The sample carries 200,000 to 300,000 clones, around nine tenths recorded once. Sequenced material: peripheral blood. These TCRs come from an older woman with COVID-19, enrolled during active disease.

CDR3 bases: TGTGCCAGCAGCACCCCCCAGGTAGGGAGTGGCCAGTTCTTC. It is translated as CASSTPQVGSGQFF. The chain has TRBV7-9 and TRBJ2-1; the D gene is possibly TRBD2 (5 bases). Trimming removed 5 bases at V and 13 bases at J, with 21 bases between. The germline gives CDR1 SEHNR, CDR2 FQNEAQ (reference sequence). CDR3 length equals 14 residues.

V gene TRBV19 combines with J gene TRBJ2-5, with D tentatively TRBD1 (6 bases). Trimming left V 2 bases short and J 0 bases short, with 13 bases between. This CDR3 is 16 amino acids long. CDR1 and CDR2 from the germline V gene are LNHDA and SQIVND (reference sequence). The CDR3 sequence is CASSISKGVYQETQYF. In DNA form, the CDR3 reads TGTGCCAGTAGTATAAGTAAGGGGGTGTACCAAGAGACCCAGTACTTC.

The CDR3 sequence is CASSAGGQAYEQYF. The DNA of the CDR3 is TGTGCCAGCAGCGCCGGGGGACAGGCGTACGAGCAGTACTTC. V is TRBV28 and J is TRBJ2-7; TRBD1 agrees at 8 bases. This CDR3 contains 14 residues. J gave up 4 bases and V 6 bases, and 8 bases lay outside the gene matches. Germline loops: CDR1 MDHEN, CDR2 SYDVKM. The whole variable domain, filled in from reference TRBV28 and TRBJ2-7, reads DVKVTQSSRYLVKRTGEKVFLECVQDMDHENMFWYRQDPGLGLRLIYFSYDVKMKEKGDIPEGYSVSREKKERFSLILESASTNQTSMYLCASSAGGQAYEQYFGPGTRLTVT.

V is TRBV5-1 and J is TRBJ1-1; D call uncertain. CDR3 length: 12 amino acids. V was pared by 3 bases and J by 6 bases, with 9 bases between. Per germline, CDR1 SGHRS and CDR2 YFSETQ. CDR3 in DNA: TGCGCCAGCAGCTCGGTAGGAGCTGAAGCTTTCTTT. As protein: CASSSVGAEAFF.

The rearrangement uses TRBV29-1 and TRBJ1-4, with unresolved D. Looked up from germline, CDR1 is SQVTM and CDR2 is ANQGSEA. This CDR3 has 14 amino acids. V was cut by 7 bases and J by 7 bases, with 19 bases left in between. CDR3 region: CSARLSREGEKLFF. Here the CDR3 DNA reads TGCAGCGCCCGGTTATCCCGCGAGGGTGAAAAACTGTTTTTT.

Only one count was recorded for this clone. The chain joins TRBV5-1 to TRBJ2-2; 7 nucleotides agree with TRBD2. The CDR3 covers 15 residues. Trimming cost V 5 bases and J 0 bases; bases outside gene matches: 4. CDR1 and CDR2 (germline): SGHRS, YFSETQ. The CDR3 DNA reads TGCGCCAGCAGTCGGCTAGCGGCGAACACCGGGGAGCTGTTTTTT. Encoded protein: CASSRLAANTGELFF.

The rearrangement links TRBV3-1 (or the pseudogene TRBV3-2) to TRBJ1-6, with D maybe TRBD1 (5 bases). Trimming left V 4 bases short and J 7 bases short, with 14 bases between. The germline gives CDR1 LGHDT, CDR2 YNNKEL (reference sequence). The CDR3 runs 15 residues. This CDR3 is CASSRGTLGNSPLHF. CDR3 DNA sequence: TGTGCCAGCAGCCGGGGGACTCTAGGCAATTCACCCCTCCACTTT.

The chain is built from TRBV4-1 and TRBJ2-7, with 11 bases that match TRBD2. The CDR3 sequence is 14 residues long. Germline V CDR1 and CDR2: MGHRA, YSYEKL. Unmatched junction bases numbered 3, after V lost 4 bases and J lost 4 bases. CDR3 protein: CASSLGLADYEQYF. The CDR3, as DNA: TGCGCCAGCAGCCTGGGACTAGCGGATTACGAGCAGTACTTC.

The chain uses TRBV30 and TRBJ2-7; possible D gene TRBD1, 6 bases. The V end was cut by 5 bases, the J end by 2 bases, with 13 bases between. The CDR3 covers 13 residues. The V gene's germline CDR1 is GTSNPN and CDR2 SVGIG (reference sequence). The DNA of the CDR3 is TGTGCCTGGTCTAGGGGACATACCTACGAGCAGTACTTC. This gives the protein CAWSRGHTYEQYF.

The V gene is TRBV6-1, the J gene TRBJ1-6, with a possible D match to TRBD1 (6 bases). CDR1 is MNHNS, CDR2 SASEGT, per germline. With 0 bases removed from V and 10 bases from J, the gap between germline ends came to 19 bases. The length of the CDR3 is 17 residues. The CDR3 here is CASSEALAGGAGSPLHF. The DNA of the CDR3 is TGTGCCAGCAGTGAAGCGCTGGCGGGGGGCGCGGGATCACCCCTCCACTTT.

CDR3 in amino acids: CASSPLRAFNQPQHF. In DNA form, the CDR3 reads TGTGCCAGCAGCCCTCTGAGGGCTTTCAATCAGCCCCAGCATTTT. The chain has TRBV14 and TRBJ1-5; D gene uncertain. Deletions cut 4 bases from V and 3 bases from J, with 13 bases between. CDR1 is SGHDN, CDR2 FVKESK, per germline. This CDR3 region has 15 residues.

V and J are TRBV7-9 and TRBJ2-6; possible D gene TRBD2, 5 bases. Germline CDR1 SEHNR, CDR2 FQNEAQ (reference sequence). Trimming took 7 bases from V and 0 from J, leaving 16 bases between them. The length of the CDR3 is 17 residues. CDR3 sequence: CASTSPGSSSGANVLTF. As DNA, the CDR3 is TGTGCCAGCACCTCCCCGGGGTCCTCCTCTGGGGCCAACGTCCTGACTTTC.

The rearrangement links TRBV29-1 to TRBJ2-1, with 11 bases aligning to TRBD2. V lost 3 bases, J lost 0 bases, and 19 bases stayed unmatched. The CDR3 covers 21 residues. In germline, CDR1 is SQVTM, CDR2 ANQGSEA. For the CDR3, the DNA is TGCAGCGTTGATGTTTCCCCACTAGCGGGAGTTGGGAGAAGCTCCTACAATGAGCAGTTCTTC. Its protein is CSVDVSPLAGVGRSSYNEQFF.

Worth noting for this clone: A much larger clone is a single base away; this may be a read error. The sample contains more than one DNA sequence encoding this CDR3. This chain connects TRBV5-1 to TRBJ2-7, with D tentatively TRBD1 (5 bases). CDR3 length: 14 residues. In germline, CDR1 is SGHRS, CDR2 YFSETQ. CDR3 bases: TGCGCTAGCAGCCCCTGGGCAGGGCTCTACGAGCAGTACTTC. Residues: CASSPWAGLYEQYF.

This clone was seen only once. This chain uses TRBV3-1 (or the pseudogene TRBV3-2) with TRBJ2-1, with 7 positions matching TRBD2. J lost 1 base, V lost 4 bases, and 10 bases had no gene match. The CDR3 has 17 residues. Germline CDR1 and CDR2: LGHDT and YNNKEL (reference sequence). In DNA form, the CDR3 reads TGTGCCAGCAGCCCCCCGGCTAGCGGACCTTCCTACAATGAGCAGTTCTTC. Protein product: CASSPPASGPSYNEQFF.

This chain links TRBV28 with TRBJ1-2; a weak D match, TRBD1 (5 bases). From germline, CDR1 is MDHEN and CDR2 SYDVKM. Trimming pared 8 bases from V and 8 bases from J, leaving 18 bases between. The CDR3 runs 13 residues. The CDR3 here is CASGAGRAEGYTF. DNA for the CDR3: TGTGCCAGCGGGGCAGGTCGGGCGGAGGGCTACACCTTC.

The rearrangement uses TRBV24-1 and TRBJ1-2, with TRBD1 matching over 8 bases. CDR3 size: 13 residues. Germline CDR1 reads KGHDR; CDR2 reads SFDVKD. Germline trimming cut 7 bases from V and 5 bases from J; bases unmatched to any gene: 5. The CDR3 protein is CATSRGRNYGYTF. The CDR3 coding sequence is TGTGCCACCAGCAGGGGGCGAAATTATGGCTACACCTTC.

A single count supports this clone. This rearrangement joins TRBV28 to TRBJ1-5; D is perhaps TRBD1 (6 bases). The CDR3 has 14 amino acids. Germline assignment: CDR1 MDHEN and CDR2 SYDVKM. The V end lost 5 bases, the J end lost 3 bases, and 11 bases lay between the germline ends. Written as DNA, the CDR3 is TGTGCCAGCAGTCCCCCAGGGGTCAATCAGCCCCAGCATTTT. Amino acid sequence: CASSPPGVNQPQHF.

The CDR3 DNA reads as TGTGCCAGCCTTACAGGGTTGGGTCAGCCCCAGCATTTT. Translation gives CASLTGLGQPQHF. V gene TRBV28 combines with J gene TRBJ1-5; possibly TRBD1 for D (6 bases). With 8 bases removed from V and 6 bases from J, the gap between germline ends came to 14 bases. CDR1 is MDHEN and CDR2 is SYDVKM in the germline V gene. This CDR3 has 13 amino acids. The whole variable domain, filled in from reference TRBV28 and TRBJ1-5, reads DVKVTQSSRYLVKRTGEKVFLECVQDMDHENMFWYRQDPGLGLRLIYFSYDVKMKEKGDIPEGYSVSREKKERFSLILESASTNQTSMYLCASLTGLGQPQHFGDGTRLSIL.

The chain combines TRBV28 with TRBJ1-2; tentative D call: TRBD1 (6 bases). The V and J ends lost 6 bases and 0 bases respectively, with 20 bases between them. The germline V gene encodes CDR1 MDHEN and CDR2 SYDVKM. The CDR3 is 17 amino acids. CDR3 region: CASSPYGSGTTNYGYTF. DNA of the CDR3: TGTGCCAGCAGCCCATATGGATCCGGGACAACTAACTATGGCTACACCTTC.

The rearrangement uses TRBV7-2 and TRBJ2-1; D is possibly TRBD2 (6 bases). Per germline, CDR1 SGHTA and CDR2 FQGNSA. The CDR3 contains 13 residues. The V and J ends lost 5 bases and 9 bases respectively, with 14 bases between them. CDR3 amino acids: CASSGGLPGEQFF. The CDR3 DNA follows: TGTGCCAGCAGCGGGGGACTTCCAGGTGAGCAGTTCTTC.

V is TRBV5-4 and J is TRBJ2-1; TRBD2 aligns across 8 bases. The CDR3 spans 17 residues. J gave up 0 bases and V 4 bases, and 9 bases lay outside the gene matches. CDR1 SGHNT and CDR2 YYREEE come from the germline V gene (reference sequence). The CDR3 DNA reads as TGTGCCAGCAGCGCCTCGGGAGGGCTGGGCTCCTACAATGAGCAGTTCTTC. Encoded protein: CASSASGGLGSYNEQFF.

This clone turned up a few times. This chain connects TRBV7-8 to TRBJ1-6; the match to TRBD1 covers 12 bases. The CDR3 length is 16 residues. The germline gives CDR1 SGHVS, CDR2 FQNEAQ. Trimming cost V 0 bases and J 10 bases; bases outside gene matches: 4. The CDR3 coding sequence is TGTGCCAGCAGCTTAGCGGGACAGGGGGCGAGGTCACCCCTCCACTTT. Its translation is CASSLAGQGARSPLHF.

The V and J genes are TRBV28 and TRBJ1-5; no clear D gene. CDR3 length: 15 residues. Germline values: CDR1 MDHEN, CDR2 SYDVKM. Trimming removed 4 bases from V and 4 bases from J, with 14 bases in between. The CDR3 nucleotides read TGTGCCAGCAGTTCAGCGCCGACTTTGAATCAGCCCCAGCATTTT. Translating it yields CASSSAPTLNQPQHF.

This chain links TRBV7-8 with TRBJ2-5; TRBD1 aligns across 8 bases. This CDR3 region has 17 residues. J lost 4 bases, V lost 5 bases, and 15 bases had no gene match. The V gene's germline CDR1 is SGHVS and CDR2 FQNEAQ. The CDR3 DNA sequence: TGTGCCAGCAGCCTAGGGCAGGGGGCGCGTACGGGAGAGACCCAGTACTTC. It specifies CASSLGQGARTGETQYF.